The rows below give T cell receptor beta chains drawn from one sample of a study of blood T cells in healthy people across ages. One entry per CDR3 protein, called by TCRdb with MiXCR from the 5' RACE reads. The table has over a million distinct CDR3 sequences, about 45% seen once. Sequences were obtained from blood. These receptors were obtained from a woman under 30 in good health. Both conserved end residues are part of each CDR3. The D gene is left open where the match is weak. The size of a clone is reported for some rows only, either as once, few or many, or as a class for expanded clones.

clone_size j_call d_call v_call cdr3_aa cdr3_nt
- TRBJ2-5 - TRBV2 CASSAGTRRYF TGTGCCAGCAGCGCTGGGACCCGGAGGTACTTC
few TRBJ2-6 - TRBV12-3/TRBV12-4 CASSFWTPGSGANVLTF TGTGCCAGCAGTTTTTGGACACCAGGCTCTGGGGCCAACGTCCTGACTTTC
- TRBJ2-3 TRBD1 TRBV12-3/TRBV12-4 CASRDRDTGTDTQYF TGTGCTAGCAGGGACAGGGACACCGGCACAGATACGCAGTATTTT
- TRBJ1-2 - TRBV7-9 CASSPQALDGYTF TGTGCCAGCAGCCCCCAGGCGTTAGATGGCTACACCTTC
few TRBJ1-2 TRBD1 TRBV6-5 CASSPVNRQGRNGYTF TGTGCCAGCAGTCCTGTCAATCGACAGGGAAGGAACGGCTACACCTTC
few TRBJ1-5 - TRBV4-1 CASSQNSHQGPHQPQHF TGCGCCAGCAGCCAGAATTCTCACCAGGGTCCTCATCAGCCCCAGCATTTT
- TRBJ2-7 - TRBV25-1 CASSDRAREQYF TGTGCCAGCAGTGATCGAGCCCGCGAGCAGTACTTC
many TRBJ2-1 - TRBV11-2 CASSWGLAYNEQFF TGTGCCAGCAGCTGGGGCTTAGCCTACAATGAGCAGTTCTTC
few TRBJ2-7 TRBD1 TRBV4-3 CASSRQLGTGPNEQYF TGCGCCAGCAGCCGGCAGTTAGGGACAGGGCCCAACGAGCAGTACTTC
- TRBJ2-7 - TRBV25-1 CASSESRDIRYEQYF TGTGCCAGCAGTGAATCCAGGGACATTCGCTACGAGCAGTACTTC
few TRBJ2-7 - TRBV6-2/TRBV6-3 CASNIGSSYEQYF TGTGCCAGCAATATAGGGAGCTCCTACGAGCAGTACTTC
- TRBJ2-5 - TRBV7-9 CASSHIRGETQYF TGTGCCAGCAGCCACATTAGGGGAGAGACCCAGTACTTC
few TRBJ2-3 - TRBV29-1 CSVNEDTDTQYF TGCAGCGTTAATGAAGACACAGATACGCAGTATTTT
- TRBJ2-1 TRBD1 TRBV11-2 CASRTNRGYYNEQFF TGTGCCAGCAGAACCAACAGGGGGTACTACAATGAGCAGTTCTTC